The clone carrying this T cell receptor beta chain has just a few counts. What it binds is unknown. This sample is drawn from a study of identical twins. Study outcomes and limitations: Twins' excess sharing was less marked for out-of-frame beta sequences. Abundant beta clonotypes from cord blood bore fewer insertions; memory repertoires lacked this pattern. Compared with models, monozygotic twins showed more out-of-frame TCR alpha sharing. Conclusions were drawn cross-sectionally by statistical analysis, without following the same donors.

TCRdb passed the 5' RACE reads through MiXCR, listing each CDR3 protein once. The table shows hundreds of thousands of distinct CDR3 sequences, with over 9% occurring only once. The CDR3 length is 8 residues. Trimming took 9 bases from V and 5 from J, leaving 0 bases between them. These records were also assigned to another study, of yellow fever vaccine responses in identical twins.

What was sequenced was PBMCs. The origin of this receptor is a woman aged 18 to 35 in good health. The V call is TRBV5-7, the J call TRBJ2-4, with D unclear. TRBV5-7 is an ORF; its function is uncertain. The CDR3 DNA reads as TGTGCCAAAAACATTCAGTACTTC. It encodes CAKNIQYF.